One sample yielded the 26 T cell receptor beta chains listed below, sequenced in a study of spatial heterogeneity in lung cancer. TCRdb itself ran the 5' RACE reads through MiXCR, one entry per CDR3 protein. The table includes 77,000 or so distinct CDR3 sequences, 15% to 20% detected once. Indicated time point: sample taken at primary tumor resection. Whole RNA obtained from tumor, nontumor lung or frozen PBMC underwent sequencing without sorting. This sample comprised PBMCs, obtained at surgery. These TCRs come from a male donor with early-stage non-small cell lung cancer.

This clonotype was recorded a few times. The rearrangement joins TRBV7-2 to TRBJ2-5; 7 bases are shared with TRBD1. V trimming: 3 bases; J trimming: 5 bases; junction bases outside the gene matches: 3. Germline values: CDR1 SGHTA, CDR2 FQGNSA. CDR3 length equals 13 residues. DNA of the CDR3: TGTGCCAGCAGCTTCGACAGGGTTGAGACCCAGTACTTC. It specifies CASSFDRVETQYF.

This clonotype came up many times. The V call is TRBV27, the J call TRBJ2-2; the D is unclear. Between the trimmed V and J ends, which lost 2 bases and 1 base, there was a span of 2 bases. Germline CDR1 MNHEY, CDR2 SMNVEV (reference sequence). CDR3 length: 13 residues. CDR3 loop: CASSLLNTGELFF. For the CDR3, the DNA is TGTGCCAGCAGTTTACTGAACACCGGGGAGCTGTTTTTT.

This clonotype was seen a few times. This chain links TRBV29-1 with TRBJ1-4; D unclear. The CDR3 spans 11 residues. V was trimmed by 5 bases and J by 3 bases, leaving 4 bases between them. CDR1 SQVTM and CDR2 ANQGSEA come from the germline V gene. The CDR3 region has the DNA TGCAGCGTTACGGCTAATGAAAAACTGTTTTTT. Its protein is CSVTANEKLFF.

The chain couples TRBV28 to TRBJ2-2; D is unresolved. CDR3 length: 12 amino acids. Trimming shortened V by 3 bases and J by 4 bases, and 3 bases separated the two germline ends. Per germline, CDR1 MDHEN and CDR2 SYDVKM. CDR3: CASSFPTGELFF. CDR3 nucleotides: TGTGCCAGCAGTTTTCCCACCGGGGAGCTGTTTTTT.

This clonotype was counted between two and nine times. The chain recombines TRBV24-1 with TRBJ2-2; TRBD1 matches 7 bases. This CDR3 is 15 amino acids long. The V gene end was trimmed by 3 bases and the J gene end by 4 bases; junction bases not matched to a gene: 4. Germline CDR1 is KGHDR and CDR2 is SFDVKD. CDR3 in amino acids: CATSDPGQVTGELFF. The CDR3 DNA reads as TGTGCCACCAGTGATCCTGGACAGGTCACCGGGGAGCTGTTTTTT.

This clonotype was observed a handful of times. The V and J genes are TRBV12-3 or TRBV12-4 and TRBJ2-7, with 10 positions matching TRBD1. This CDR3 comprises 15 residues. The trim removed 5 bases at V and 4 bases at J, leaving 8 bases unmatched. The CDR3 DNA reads TGTGCCAGCAGTCTACCCCCGGGACAGGGGTACGAGCAGTACTTC. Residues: CASSLPPGQGYEQYF.

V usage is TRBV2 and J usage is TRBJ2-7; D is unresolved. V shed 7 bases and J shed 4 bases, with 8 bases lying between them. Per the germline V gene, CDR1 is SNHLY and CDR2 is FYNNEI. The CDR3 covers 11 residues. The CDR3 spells CASKAEYEQYF. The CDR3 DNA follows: TGTGCCAGCAAGGCGGAATACGAGCAGTACTTC.

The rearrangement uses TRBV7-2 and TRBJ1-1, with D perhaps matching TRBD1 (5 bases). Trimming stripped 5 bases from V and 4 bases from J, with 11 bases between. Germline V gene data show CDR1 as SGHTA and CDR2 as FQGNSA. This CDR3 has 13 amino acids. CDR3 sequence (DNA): TGTGCCAGCAGCCGTTGGGGGGGCACTGAAGCTTTCTTT. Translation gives CASSRWGGTEAFF.

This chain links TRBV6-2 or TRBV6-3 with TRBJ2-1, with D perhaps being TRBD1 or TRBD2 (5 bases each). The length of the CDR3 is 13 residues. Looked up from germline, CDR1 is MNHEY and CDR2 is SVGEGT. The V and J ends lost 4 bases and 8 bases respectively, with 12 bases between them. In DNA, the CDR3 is TGTGCCAGCAGTTGGGACCCCAAGGATGAGCAGTTCTTC. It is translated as CASSWDPKDEQFF.

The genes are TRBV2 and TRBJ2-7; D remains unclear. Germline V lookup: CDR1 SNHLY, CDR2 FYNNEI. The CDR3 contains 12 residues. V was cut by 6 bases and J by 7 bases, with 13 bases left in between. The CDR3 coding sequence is TGTGCCAGCAGACCAGACCCTGCAGAGCAGTACTTC. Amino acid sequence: CASRPDPAEQYF.

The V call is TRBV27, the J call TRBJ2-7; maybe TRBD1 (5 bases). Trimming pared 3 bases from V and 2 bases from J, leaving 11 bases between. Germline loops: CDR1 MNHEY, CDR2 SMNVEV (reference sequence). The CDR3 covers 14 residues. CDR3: CASSFQGPPYEQYF. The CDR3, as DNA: TGTGCCAGCAGTTTTCAGGGCCCACCCTACGAGCAGTACTTC.

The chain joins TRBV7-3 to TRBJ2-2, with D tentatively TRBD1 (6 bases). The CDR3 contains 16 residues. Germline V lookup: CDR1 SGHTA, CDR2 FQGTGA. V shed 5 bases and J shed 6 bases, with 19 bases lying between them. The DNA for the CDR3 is TGTGCCAGCAGCCCGCAGGGGCCTGGGTTGGCCGGGGAGCTGTTTTTT. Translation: CASSPQGPGLAGELFF.

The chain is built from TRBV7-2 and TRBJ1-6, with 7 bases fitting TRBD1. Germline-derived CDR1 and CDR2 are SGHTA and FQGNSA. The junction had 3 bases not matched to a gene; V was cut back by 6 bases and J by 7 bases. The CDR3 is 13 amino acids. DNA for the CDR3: TGTGCCAGCAGGGGACAGCCAAATTCACCCCTCCACTTT. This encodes CASRGQPNSPLHF.

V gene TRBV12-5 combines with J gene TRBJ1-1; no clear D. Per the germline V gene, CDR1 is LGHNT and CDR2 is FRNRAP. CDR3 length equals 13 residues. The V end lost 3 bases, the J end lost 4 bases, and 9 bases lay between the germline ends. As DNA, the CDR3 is TGTGCTAGTGGTTTTGCAAAAGCCACTGAAGCTTTCTTT. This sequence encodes CASGFAKATEAFF.

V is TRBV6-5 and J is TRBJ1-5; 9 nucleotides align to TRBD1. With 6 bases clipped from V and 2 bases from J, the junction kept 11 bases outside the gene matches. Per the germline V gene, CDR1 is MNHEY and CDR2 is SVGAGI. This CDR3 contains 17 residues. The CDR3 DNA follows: TGTGCCAGCAGCTCCGGGACAGGGATAGCGGGCAATCAGCCCCAGCATTTT. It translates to CASSSGTGIAGNQPQHF.

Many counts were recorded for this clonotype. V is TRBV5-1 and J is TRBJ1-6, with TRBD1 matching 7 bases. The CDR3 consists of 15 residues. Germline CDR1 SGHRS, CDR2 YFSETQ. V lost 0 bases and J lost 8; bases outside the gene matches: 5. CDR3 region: CASSLETGLHSPLHF. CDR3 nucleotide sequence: TGCGCCAGCAGCTTGGAGACAGGGTTGCATTCACCCCTCCACTTT.

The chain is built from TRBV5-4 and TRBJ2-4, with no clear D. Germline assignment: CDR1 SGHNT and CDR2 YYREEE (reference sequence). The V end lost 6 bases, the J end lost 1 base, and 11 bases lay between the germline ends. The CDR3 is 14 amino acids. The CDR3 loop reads CASTSPSAKNIQYF. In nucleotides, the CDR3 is TGTGCCAGCACCTCACCTTCTGCCAAAAACATTCAGTACTTC.

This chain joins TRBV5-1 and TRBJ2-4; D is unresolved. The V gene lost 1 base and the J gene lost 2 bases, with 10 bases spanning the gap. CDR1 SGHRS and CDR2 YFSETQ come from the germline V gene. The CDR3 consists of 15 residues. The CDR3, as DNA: TGCGCCAGCAGCTTGTTCGGCCAGACCAAAAACATTCAGTACTTC. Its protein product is CASSLFGQTKNIQYF.

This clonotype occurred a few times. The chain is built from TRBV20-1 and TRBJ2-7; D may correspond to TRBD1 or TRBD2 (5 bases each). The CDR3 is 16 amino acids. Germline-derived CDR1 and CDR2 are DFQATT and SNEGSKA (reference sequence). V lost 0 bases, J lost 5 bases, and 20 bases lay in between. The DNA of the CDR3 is TGCAGTGCTAGAGATGCGAAGCAGGGAGCGGTCCACGAGCAGTACTTC. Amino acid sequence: CSARDAKQGAVHEQYF.

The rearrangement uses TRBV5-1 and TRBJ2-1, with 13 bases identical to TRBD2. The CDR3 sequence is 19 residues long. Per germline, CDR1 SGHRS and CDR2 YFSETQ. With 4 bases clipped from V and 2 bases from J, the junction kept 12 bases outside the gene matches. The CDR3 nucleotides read TGCGCCAGCAGCGCCCTAGGGACTAGCGGGGCGGCGCCCTACAATGAGCAGTTCTTC. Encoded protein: CASSALGTSGAAPYNEQFF.

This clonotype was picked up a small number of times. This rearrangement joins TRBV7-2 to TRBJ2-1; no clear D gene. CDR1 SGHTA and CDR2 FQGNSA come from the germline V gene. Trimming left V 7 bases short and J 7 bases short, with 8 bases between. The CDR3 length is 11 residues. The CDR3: CASTPANEQFF. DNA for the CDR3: TGTGCCAGCACCCCCGCAAATGAGCAGTTCTTC.

CDR3 DNA sequence: TGTGCCAGCAGCCAAGGGCCGGGGGCGAGCGAGCAGTACTTC. The encoded protein is CASSQGPGASEQYF. This chain uses TRBV4-2 with TRBJ2-7; the D call may be TRBD1 or TRBD2 (6 bases each). The germline gives CDR1 LGHNA, CDR2 YNFKEQ. Trimming stripped 1 base from V and 6 bases from J, with 13 bases between. The CDR3 is made up of 14 amino acids.

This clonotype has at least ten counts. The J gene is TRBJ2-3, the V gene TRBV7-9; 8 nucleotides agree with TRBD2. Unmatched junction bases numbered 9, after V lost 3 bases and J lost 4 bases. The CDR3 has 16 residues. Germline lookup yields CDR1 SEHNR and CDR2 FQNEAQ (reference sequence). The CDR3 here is CASSFPGGLGSDTQYF. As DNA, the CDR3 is TGTGCCAGCAGCTTCCCGGGAGGGCTTGGGTCAGATACGCAGTATTTT.

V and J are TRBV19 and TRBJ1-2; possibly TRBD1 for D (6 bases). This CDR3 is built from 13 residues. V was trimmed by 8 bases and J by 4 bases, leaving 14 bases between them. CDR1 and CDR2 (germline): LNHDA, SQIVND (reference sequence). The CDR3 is CASAPGTPYGYTF. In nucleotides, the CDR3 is TGTGCCAGTGCCCCTGGGACACCCTATGGCTACACCTTC.

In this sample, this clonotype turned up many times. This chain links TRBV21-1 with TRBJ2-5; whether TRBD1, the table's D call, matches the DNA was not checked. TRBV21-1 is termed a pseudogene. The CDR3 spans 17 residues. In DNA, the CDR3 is TGTGCCAGCAGCAAAGCCAGGACAGGGGGTCCTCGGGAGACCCAGTACTTC. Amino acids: CASSKARTGGPRETQYF.

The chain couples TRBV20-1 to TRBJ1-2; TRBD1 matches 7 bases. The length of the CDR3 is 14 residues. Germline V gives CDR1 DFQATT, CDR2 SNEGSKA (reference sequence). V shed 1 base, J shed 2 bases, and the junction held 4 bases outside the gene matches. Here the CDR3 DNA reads TGCAGTGCTAGAGGACAGGGCGGGAACTATGGCTACACCTTC. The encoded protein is CSARGQGGNYGYTF.